The clone carrying this T cell receptor beta chain was recorded a few times. This sample was taken from a study of response to subunit inactivated influenza vaccine. TCRdb reprocessed the RT-PCR reads via MiXCR and lists one record per CDR3 protein. Counted here are over 450,000 distinct CDR3 sequences, approximately 12% occurring once; the ten biggest clones make up 10% to 15%. This receptor was taken from a man over 45 who received an inactivated influenza vaccine. This sample comprised PBMCs from blood, obtained 40 to 50 days after vaccination.

The CDR3 region has the DNA TGCGCCAGCAGTACCGGACTAGCGGGCAATGAGCAGTTCTTC. Translated, it gives CASSTGLAGNEQFF. This rearrangement joins TRBV10-1 to TRBJ2-1; 11 nucleotides agree with TRBD2. J gave up 6 bases and V 5 bases, and 3 bases lay outside the gene matches. The V gene's germline CDR1 is WNHNN and CDR2 SYGVQD (reference sequence). This CDR3 spans 14 amino acids.